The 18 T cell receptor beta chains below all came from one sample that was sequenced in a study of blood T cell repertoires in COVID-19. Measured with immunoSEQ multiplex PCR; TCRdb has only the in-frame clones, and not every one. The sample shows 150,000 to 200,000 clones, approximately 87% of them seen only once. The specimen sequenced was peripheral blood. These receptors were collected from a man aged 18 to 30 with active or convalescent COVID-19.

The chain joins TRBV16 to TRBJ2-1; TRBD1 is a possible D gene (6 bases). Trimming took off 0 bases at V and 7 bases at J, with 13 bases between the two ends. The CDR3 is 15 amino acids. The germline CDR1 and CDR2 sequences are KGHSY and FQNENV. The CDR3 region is CASSQSDSAINEQFF. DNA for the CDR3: TGTGCCAGCAGCCAATCGGACAGCGCCATAAATGAGCAGTTCTTC.

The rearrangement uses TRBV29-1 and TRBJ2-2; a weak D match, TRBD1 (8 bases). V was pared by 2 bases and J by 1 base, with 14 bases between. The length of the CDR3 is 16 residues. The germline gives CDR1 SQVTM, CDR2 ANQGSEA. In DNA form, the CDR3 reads TGCAGCGTTGAAACCGGGGGGACAGGGAACACCGGGGAGCTGTTTTTT. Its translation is CSVETGGTGNTGELFF.

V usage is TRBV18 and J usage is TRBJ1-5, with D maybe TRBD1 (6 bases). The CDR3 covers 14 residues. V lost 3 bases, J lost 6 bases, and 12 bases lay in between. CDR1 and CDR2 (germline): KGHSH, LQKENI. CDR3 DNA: TGTGCCAGCTCACCCGAGGGGGGGGGTCAGCCCCAGCATTTT. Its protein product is CASSPEGGGQPQHF.

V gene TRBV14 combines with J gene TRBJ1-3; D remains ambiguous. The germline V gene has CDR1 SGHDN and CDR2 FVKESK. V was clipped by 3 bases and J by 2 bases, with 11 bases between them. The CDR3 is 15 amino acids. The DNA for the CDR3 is TGTGCCAGCAGCCAGTCTTACGGGGCTGGAAACACCATATATTTT. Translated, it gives CASSQSYGAGNTIYF.

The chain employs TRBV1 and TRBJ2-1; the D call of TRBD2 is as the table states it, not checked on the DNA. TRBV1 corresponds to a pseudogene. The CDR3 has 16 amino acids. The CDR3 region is CTSRFQDWNRYNEQFF. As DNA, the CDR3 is TGCACCAGCAGATTCCAGGACTGGAACCGATACAATGAGCAGTTCTTC.

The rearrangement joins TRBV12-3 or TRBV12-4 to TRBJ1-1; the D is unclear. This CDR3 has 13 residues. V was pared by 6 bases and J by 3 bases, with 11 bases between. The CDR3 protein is CASSREADTEAFF. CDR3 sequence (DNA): TGTGCCAGCAGCCGGGAAGCGGACACTGAAGCTTTCTTT.

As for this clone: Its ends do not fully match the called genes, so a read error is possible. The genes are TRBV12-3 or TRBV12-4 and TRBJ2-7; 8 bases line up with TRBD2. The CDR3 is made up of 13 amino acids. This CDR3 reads CASSLAGPYEQYF. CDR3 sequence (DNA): TGTGCCAGCAGCTTAGCGGGGCCCTACGAGCAGTACTTC.

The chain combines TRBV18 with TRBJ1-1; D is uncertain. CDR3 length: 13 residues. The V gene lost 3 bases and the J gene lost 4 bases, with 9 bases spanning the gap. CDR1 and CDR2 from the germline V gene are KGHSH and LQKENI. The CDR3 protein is CASSPYGGTEAFF. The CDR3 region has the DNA TGTGCCAGCTCACCGTATGGAGGCACTGAAGCTTTCTTT.

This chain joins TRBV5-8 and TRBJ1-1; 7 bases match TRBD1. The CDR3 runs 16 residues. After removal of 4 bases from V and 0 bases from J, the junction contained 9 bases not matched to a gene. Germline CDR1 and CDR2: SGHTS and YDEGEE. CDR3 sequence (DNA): TGTGCCAGCAGCGTAGGGACAGCGTTCATGAACACTGAAGCTTTCTTT. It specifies CASSVGTAFMNTEAFF.

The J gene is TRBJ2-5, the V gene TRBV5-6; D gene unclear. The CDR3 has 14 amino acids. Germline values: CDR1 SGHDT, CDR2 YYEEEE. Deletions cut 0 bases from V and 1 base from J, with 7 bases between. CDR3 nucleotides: TGTGCCAGCAGCTTGGATCCTTCCCAAGAGACCCAGTACTTC. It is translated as CASSLDPSQETQYF. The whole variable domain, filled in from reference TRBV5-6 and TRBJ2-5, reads DAGVTQSPTHLIKTRGQQVTLRCSPKSGHDTVSWYQQALGQGPQFIFQYYEEEERQRGNFPDRFSGHQFPNYSSELNVNALLLGDSALYLCASSLDPSQETQYFGPGTRLLVL.

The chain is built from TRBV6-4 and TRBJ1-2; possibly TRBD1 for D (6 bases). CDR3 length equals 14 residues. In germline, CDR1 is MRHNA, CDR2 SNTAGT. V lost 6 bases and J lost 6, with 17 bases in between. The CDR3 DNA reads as TGTGCCAGCAGCGATGCCGCGGGGGCGCATGGCTACACCTTC. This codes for CASSDAAGAHGYTF.

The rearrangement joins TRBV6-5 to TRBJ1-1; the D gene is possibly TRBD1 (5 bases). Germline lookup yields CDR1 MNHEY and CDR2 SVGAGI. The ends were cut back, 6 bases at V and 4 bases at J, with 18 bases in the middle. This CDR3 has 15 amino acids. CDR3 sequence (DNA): TGTGCCAGCAGCCCCAGGCAGGGACTGTTCACTGAAGCTTTCTTT. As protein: CASSPRQGLFTEAFF.

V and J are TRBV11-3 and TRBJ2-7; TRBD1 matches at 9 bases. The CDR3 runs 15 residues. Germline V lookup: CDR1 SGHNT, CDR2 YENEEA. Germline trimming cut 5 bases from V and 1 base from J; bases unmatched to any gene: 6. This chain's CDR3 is CASSAPGQGSYEQYF. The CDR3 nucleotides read TGTGCCAGCAGCGCCCCGGGACAGGGATCCTACGAGCAGTACTTC.

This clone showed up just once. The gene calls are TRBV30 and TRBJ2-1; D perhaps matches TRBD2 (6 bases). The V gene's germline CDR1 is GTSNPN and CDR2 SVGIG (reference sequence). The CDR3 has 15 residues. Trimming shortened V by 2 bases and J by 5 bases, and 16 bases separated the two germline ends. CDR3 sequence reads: CAWSTPLSGDNEQFF. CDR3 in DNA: TGTGCCTGGAGTACCCCTCTCTCGGGGGACAATGAGCAGTTCTTC.

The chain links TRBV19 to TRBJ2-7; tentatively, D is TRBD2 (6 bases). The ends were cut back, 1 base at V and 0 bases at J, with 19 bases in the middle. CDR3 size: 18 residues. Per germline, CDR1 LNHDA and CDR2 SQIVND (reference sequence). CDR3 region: CASSIAPWEAGLSYEQYF. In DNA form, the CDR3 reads TGTGCCAGTAGTATAGCCCCCTGGGAAGCGGGCCTCTCCTACGAGCAGTACTTC.

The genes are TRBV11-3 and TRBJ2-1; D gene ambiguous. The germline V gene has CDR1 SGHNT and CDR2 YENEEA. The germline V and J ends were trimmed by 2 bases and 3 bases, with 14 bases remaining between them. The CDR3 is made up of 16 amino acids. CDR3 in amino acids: CASSLYETGGYNEQFF. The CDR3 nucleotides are TGTGCCAGCAGCTTATACGAGACTGGTGGCTACAATGAGCAGTTCTTC.

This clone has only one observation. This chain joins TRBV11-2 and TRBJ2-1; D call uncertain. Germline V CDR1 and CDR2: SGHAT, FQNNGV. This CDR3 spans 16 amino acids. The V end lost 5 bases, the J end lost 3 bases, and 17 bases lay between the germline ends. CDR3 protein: CASSPALHENYNEQFF. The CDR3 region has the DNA TGTGCCAGCAGCCCCGCGCTCCATGAAAACTACAATGAGCAGTTCTTC.

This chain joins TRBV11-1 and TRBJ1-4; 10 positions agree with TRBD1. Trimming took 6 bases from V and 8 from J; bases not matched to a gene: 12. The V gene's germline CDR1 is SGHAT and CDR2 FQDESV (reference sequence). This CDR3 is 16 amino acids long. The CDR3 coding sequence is TGTGCCAGCAGTCGACAGGGGGCCGACCCCCTGGAAAAACTGTTTTTT. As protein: CASSRQGADPLEKLFF. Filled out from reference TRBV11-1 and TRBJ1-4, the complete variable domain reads EAEVAQSPRYKITEKSQAVAFWCDPISGHATLYWYRQILGQGPELLVQFQDESVVDDSQLPKDRFSAERLKGVDSTLKIQPAELGDSAMYLCASSRQGADPLEKLFFGSGTQLSVL.